This T cell receptor (beta chain) was profiled in a study of blood T cell repertoires in COVID-19. Across the study: COVID-19 samples from acute and convalescent phases originated in the United States, Italy and Spain. In each case, the material was cDNA or gDNA derived from T cells, B-cell-depleted T cells, or PBMCs.

Authors' methods: For nucleated cells, counts were estimated from reference gene primer amplification. Only in-frame clones appear in the TCRdb table, and some are missing; sequencing was by immunoSEQ multiplex PCR. That table is the source of V, J and clone size, and D and trimming were worked out from the DNA. The repertoire holds 100,000 or so clones, with 80% to 85% as singletons. V lost 5 bases and J 7 bases, leaving 19 bases between the germline ends. Germline V gene data show CDR1 as MNHEY and CDR2 as SMNVEV (reference sequence). The CDR3 loop spans 15 amino acids. The material sequenced was peripheral blood. The sequence derives from a woman of 80 years or more with acute or convalescent COVID-19. The chain couples TRBV27 to TRBJ2-3, with TRBD1 as a possible D gene (6 bases). CDR3 sequence reads: CASSVSGTPANTQYF. For the CDR3, the DNA is TGTGCCAGCAGTGTTTCCGGGACACCAGCAAATACGCAGTATTTT.